Described below is a single T cell receptor beta chain sequence and its context. What this receptor recognizes is not known. Qualities for individual bases were not recorded, and no much larger clone is one base off. The data were taken from a study of metastatic and nonmetastatic thyroid tumors (dated by TCRdb to about 2020). Regarding the research as a whole: The researchers compared repertoires between peripheral blood samples and tumor or nodule tissue samples from patients with malignant or benign thyroid disease.

The method behind the library was PCR. For sequencing, an Illumina HiSeq 4000 was employed. High-throughput sequencing was used to profile the CDR3 region of the TCR beta-chain in every patient. As for how the authors treated the data: A classifier to discriminate distant-metastatic papillary thyroid cancer patients was built from CDR3 differences across clinicopathological groups. Repertoire diversity was assessed with the Shannon index, and tumor-blood repertoire similarity with the Morisita-Horn index. TCRdb reanalyzed the raw reads on its own, using fastp at Q25 for trimming and MiXCR for clone calling, and kept in-frame beta chains. These V and J calls derive from TCRdb rather than the authors' analysis. The sample table contains tens of thousands of clones; only one count was recorded for around 15% of them. About 13% of the sample lies in the top ten. General findings and caveats noted by the study authors: TCR beta diversity was reported as significantly higher in malignant tumors than in benign nodules, in both blood and tumor samples.

The germline V gene specifies SGHTS as CDR1 and YDEGEE as CDR2. Trimming costs V 5 bases and J 4 bases, and their ends lie 12 bases apart. The CDR3 covers 13 residues, taking in both the cysteine and the phenylalanine. The kept DNA is CDR3 alone, 39 bases in frame from the first base. None of the patients had been given any treatment before thyroid surgery. Patient clinical samples collected from about 2011 to 2019 were retrospectively analysed using T-cell receptor beta sequencing. Sequenced input: blood. The origin of this receptor is a female donor with papillary thyroid cancer or a benign thyroid nodule (not recorded which). Some clones in this sample may be carry-over from other donors' samples. The chain links TRBV5-8 with TRBJ1-2, with the D segment identity uncertain. This receptor has the CDR3 CASRRTGVYGYTF. The nucleotide sequence reads TGTGCCAGCAGAAGGACGGGAGTCTATGGCTACACCTTC.